This T cell receptor (beta chain) was identified in a study of cytotoxic CD8 clonotypes in ibrutinib-treated CLL. Study as a whole: Recorded responses included some 24 partial and 2 complete; following median approximately 68 months, approximately 14 stayed remitted and around twelve progressed.

This clone was counted only a few times. Its target is unknown. Study outcomes and limitations: Rare overall, public clonotypes shrank or held steady under therapy.

This CDR3 has 13 residues. Between the trimmed V and J ends, which lost 4 bases and 4 bases, there was a span of 8 bases. Germline V CDR1 and CDR2: MGHDK, SYGVNS. TCRdb's table, derived via immunoSEQ multiplex PCR, lists solely in-frame clones and lacks some. Here the sample spans hundreds of thousands of clones, roughly 70% being singletons. V usage is TRBV25-1 and J usage is TRBJ2-1; D not certain. This specimen consisted of PBMCs, obtained after 24 months of ibrutinib treatment. This clonotype was sampled from a human donor with chronic lymphocytic leukemia. The CDR3 reads CASSGAEYNEQFF. In DNA, the CDR3 is TGTGCCAGCAGTGGGGCCGAATACAATGAGCAGTTCTTC.